Sequencing of this T cell receptor (beta chain) was carried out in a study of shared clonotypes between healthy human individuals (dated by TCRdb to 2020 to 2022). Regarding the complete study: Two women and a few men aged 18 to 49 years were included in the cohort. Different laboratories and diverse techniques were used to prepare libraries and sequence TCR repertoires, to increase sequencing depth and limit assay-specific biases. The study deeply sequenced blood TCR repertoires of several healthy adults to estimate repertoire size and the extent of clonotype sharing between individuals. For each donor, CD4 naive and CD4 memory were each run on three plates, CD8 naive on two plates, and CD8 memory on one plate. Between about 0.8 and 9 billion PBMCs per donor were obtained by leukapheresis. What the authors observed across the whole study: Even with the large sequencing depth, rarefaction of the sorted-subset datasets indicated that sequencing was incomplete. The genetic and exposure-history diversity represented was limited by the small number of donors. Naive subsets generally had larger estimated clonotype richness than memory subsets. Pairwise subsampling indicated that sequencing depth was expected to affect the degree of clonotype sharing among donors. About 4.5% of naive CD4, 3% to 3.5% of naive CD8, 2.3% of memory CD4, and 0.4% of memory CD8 clonotypes were shared across several donors. Compared with non-shared clonotypes, clonotypes shared by all four sorted-subset donors had higher generation probabilities. Sampling was restricted to blood, and TCR repertoires in tissues likely differ from the TCR repertoires found in blood.

As concerns this clone: The specificity of this receptor is unknown. No qualities accompany the bases; no much larger clone lies one base away.

As encoded in the germline V gene (reference sequence), CDR1 is SEHNR while CDR2 is FQNEAQ. V and J lose 8 bases and 3 bases, and a span of 20 bases separates them. CDR3 length: 15 amino acids, cysteine to phenylalanine. Just CDR3 DNA is preserved here, 45 bases in frame from base 1. Using the deep immunoSEQ assay, multiplex PCR amplified TCR CDR3 regions from genomic DNA. Extracted genomic DNA from each cell subset was distributed evenly across all wells of several immunoSEQ 96-well plates, and each plate was treated as a replicate. For sorted subsets, each replicate PCR was loaded with about 0.2 ug genomic DNA, equivalent to approximately 33,000 T cell genomes. The purified libraries were quantified using a Qubit 3.0 fluorometer, sized with a Bioanalyzer 2100, and then quantified again using the KAPA Library Quantification kit. Every immunoSEQ 96-well plate was sequenced on a separate single-read 150-cycle Illumina NextSeq 550 flow cell. For the original study's pipeline: Because the immunoSEQ output included only junctional sequences and no quality scores, the filtering could not be the same as the filtering used for full-length reads. To assign V/J genes and CDR3, sequences were annotated using PyIR, a Python wrapper for IgBLAST v1.9, with IMGT germline references. Any read was removed if the V/J assignment was weak (E-value above 1e-6), the CDR3 was missing, or the read contained stop codons, out-of-frame junctions, or ambiguous translated residues. A V3J clonotype was defined by an identical inferred V gene, J gene, and CDR3 amino acid sequence. Percentage overlap between repertoires was computed as shared unique clonotypes divided by the size of the smaller repertoire. Three approaches were used to assess repertoire richness: RTK rarefaction, the Chao1 estimator, and Recon v2.1 estimates of unobserved clonotypes. OLGA was used to compute generation probabilities for all TCRbeta clonotypes that the gDNA method yielded from several donors. TCRdb mirrors the immuneACCESS table, restricted to in-frame sequences. Some clones are absent from its copies; in checked studies, under half trace to an unresolved V gene, and the reason for the others is unknown. The V and J calls and the clone size are those of that table, but D and trimming were determined from the DNA. A total of about 2 million clones appear in this sample, about 95% of them only once. The top ten hold under 1.5% of the sample.

CD8 naive samples were CD45RO-negative cells positively selected for CCR7, giving a CD45RA+CCR7+ population that excluded TemRA cells. Donors were healthy HIV-negative adults with no recently reported acute infections or vaccinations. Every donor was a Caucasian adult living in Nashville, Tennessee, USA. After blood collection by leukapheresis, PBMCs were isolated using Ficoll-Histopaque density gradient centrifugation and then cryopreserved in the vapor phase of liquid nitrogen. Analytical flow cytometry was used to check the purity and quantity of every magnetically sorted T cell population. Each sorted fraction had its genomic DNA isolated and then quantified by UV absorbance on a Nanodrop 2000c.

Sequencing used naive CD8+ T cells sorted from blood. The intended sense of this specimen's cell subset or site label: CD45RA+CCR7+. This sequence was found in a man between 18 and 35 years old in good health. The chain is made from TRBV7-9 and TRBJ2-7; TRBD1 is a possible D gene, resting on 5 matching bases. The CDR3: CASEVGETTGYEQYF. The DNA sequence is TGTGCCAGCGAGGTAGGGGAAACTACTGGCTACGAGCAGTACTTC.